This T cell receptor beta chain was documented in a study of tumor and adjacent non-tumor tissue in lung cancer. Whole-study context: Patients were aged about 30 to 76, about 10 men and about five women, stage I to III.

TCRbeta libraries were built with three rounds of nested PCR, modified from ARM-PCR. TCRdb itself ran the multiplex PCR reads through MiXCR, one entry per CDR3 protein. Of 78,000 or so distinct CDR3 sequences detected, approximately 79% appear once; the ten largest clones hold roughly 15%. For this clonotype: One end of the junction varies from germline; a read error may be responsible.

No cell sorting was done before RNA was extracted from the tissue. Germline CDR1 and CDR2: MNHNS and SASEGT. CDR3 length: 14 amino acids. The sequenced sample was lung tumor tissue. The sequence was collected from a woman in her forties or fifties with non-small cell lung cancer. The chain couples TRBV6-1 to TRBJ2-3, with 13 bases lining up with TRBD2. The CDR3 sequence: CARSGTSGIDTQYF. Here the CDR3 DNA reads TGTGCCAGGAGTGGGACTAGCGGGATAGATACGCAGTATTTT.